A selection of T cell receptor beta chains follows, all from one sample in a study of T cell repertoires in cytomegalovirus infection. TCRdb re-analysed the reads in MiXCR, keeping a single row per CDR3 protein. The table shows 250,000 to 300,000 distinct CDR3 sequences, with 25% occurring only once. Sequencing input: PBMCs. These receptors were taken from a human donor in good health (CMV status not recorded). Some clones in this sample may be carry-over from other donors' samples. Both conserved end residues are part of each CDR3. The D gene is left open where the match is weak. Clone size is not always given. Where it is, it says once, few, many or a class for expanded clones.

J gene: TRBJ2-3; V gene: TRBV7-2; clone size: many; D gene: TRBD2; CDR3 DNA: TGTGCCAGCAGCTTCGCGGGAGCAGATACGCAGTATTTT; CDR3 protein: CASSFAGADTQYF
J gene: TRBJ1-1; V gene: TRBV28; clone size: -; D gene: -; CDR3 DNA: TGTGCCAGCACTATGACAGCGGTGAACACTGAAGCTTTCTTT; CDR3 protein: CASTMTAVNTEAFF
J gene: TRBJ1-3; V gene: TRBV18; clone size: -; D gene: -; CDR3 DNA: TGTGCCAGCTCACCCCAGGCGGTGGACACCATATATTTT; CDR3 protein: CASSPQAVDTIYF
J gene: TRBJ1-3; V gene: TRBV28; clone size: -; D gene: -; CDR3 DNA: TGTGCCAGCAGTTTTAGTGGACAGCGAAACACCATATATTTT; CDR3 protein: CASSFSGQRNTIYF
J gene: TRBJ2-5; V gene: TRBV7-6; clone size: many; D gene: -; CDR3 DNA: TGTGCCAGCAGCCAAGGGGTCCAAGAGACCCAGTACTTC; CDR3 protein: CASSQGVQETQYF
J gene: TRBJ2-7; V gene: TRBV6-2/TRBV6-3; clone size: -; D gene: TRBD2; CDR3 DNA: TGTGCCAGCAGTCCACAAGCGGGAGGTCAAAGGGAGCAGTACTTC; CDR3 protein: CASSPQAGGQREQYF
J gene: TRBJ1-1; V gene: TRBV28; clone size: -; D gene: -; CDR3 DNA: TGTGCCAGCAGCCGTCCGGGGTCGTTTGGAACTGAAGCTTTCTTT; CDR3 protein: CASSRPGSFGTEAFF
J gene: TRBJ2-1; V gene: TRBV7-3; clone size: many; D gene: TRBD2; CDR3 DNA: TGTGCCAGCAGCTTTCGAGCGGGGGGCTACAATGAGCAGTTCTTC; CDR3 protein: CASSFRAGGYNEQFF
J gene: TRBJ2-7; V gene: TRBV28; clone size: -; D gene: -; CDR3 DNA: TGTGCCAGCAGTTTAGGGACTCGTTCCCTTGGGTGGTACTTC; CDR3 protein: CASSLGTRSLGWYF
J gene: TRBJ1-3; V gene: TRBV20-1; clone size: few; D gene: -; CDR3 DNA: TGCAGTGCTAGTGACCAGGGCTCTGGAAACACCATATATTTT; CDR3 protein: CSASDQGSGNTIYF
J gene: TRBJ1-4; V gene: TRBV28; clone size: few; D gene: -; CDR3 DNA: TGTGCCAGCAGTCCCCCACAGGGATCAACTAATGAAAAACTGTTTTTT; CDR3 protein: CASSPPQGSTNEKLFF
J gene: TRBJ2-4; V gene: TRBV11-2; clone size: -; D gene: -; CDR3 DNA: TGTGCCAGCAGCTTACTCCCCTCAGGGTTTTCAGCCAAAAACATTCAGTACTTC; CDR3 protein: CASSLLPSGFSAKNIQYF
J gene: TRBJ1-2; V gene: TRBV20-1; clone size: -; D gene: -; CDR3 DNA: TGCAGTACTTTAGAGAATGGCTACACCTTC; CDR3 protein: CSTLENGYTF
J gene: TRBJ2-1; V gene: TRBV11-2; clone size: many; D gene: -; CDR3 DNA: TGTGCCAGCAGCCGATACAATGAGCAGTTCTTC; CDR3 protein: CASSRYNEQFF
J gene: TRBJ2-7; V gene: TRBV20-1; clone size: -; D gene: -; CDR3 DNA: TGCAGTGCTAGAGAGAATACCTACGAGCAGTACTTC; CDR3 protein: CSARENTYEQYF
J gene: TRBJ1-2; V gene: TRBV15; clone size: -; D gene: TRBD1; CDR3 DNA: TGTGCCACCAGCCCGGATCGACAGGGACCGGTAGGAGGCTACACCTTC; CDR3 protein: CATSPDRQGPVGGYTF
J gene: TRBJ2-3; V gene: TRBV29-1; clone size: -; D gene: -; CDR3 DNA: TGCAGCGTTGGAGCTAGCGTTGAGAGCACAGATACGCAGTATTTT; CDR3 protein: CSVGASVESTDTQYF
J gene: TRBJ2-3; V gene: TRBV7-9; clone size: many; D gene: TRBD2; CDR3 DNA: TGTGCCAGCAGCTCCGGCCTAGCGGGGCCCTCCGATACGCAGTATTTT; CDR3 protein: CASSSGLAGPSDTQYF